These T cell receptor beta chains were read from a single sample in a study of T cells in pancreatic ductal adenocarcinoma. The table came from immunoSEQ multiplex PCR; TCRdb's copy has only in-frame clones and leaves some out. The sample comprises around 94,000 clones, 90% to 95% of which are singletons, and under 3.5% rests with the top ten. Source material: PBMCs. The source is a human donor with pancreatic ductal adenocarcinoma. Both conserved end residues are part of each CDR3. Fields, in order: J gene, V gene, D gene, CDR3 protein. The D gene is left open where the match is weak.

J: TRBJ2-3; V: TRBV6-5; D: -; CDR3: CASRMTSSTDTQYF
J: TRBJ2-1; V: TRBV18; D: TRBD2; CDR3: CASSPPVGGSGNEQFF
J: TRBJ1-2; V: TRBV5-1; D: -; CDR3: CASRIGLLSDGYTF
J: TRBJ2-3; V: TRBV2; D: TRBD2; CDR3: CASSEGVLAGGPGDTQYF
J: TRBJ1-2; V: TRBV28; D: -; CDR3: CASNPQALGGYTF
J: TRBJ2-2; V: TRBV15; D: -; CDR3: CATSRVLQDTGELFF
J: TRBJ2-2; V: TRBV5-1; D: TRBD2; CDR3: CASSLFGGTNTGELFF
J: TRBJ2-7; V: TRBV10-3; D: TRBD1; CDR3: CAISSGTAYEQYF
J: TRBJ2-7; V: TRBV28; D: -; CDR3: CAAGLRSYEQYF
J: TRBJ2-5; V: TRBV5-8; D: -; CDR3: CASSFSPRETQYF
J: TRBJ2-1; V: TRBV11-2; D: TRBD2; CDR3: CASSPGLAGNEQFF
J: TRBJ1-2; V: TRBV6-5; D: -; CDR3: CASSFKQGLAYGYTF
J: TRBJ2-3; V: TRBV11-3; D: -; CDR3: CASSLDRNGRGRTDTQYF
J: TRBJ2-7; V: TRBV11-2; D: TRBD2; CDR3: CASSLSGRANYEQYF
J: TRBJ1-5; V: TRBV5-1; D: TRBD1; CDR3: CASSPGQVNQPQHF
J: TRBJ2-7; V: TRBV7-2; D: -; CDR3: CASSLLWGREQYF
J: TRBJ2-3; V: TRBV7-9; D: TRBD2; CDR3: CASSYSGSSGDTQYF
J: TRBJ2-5; V: TRBV10-2; D: -; CDR3: CATTLKGGETQYF
J: TRBJ2-1; V: TRBV28; D: -; CDR3: CASSRGWGEGDLYEQFF
J: TRBJ1-4; V: TRBV18; D: TRBD1; CDR3: CASSPATGAGEKLFF
J: TRBJ2-7; V: TRBV7-9; D: -; CDR3: CASRSGSQGPYEQYF
J: TRBJ2-7; V: TRBV7-2; D: -; CDR3: CASSTSRARGEQYF
J: TRBJ1-1; V: TRBV12-5; D: TRBD1; CDR3: CASGLGQGRTEAFF
J: TRBJ2-3; V: TRBV27; D: TRBD2; CDR3: CASSLLFAGEREDTQYF
J: TRBJ2-7; V: TRBV6-5; D: -; CDR3: CATLREGGYEQYF
J: TRBJ2-7; V: TRBV6-5; D: -; CDR3: CASRSTGVGEQYF
J: TRBJ1-5; V: TRBV2; D: TRBD1; CDR3: CASSGQGGDQPQHF
J: TRBJ2-7; V: TRBV28; D: -; CDR3: CASSYPGLNYEQYF
J: TRBJ2-7; V: TRBV15; D: TRBD1; CDR3: CATSTRQGKSDEQYF
J: TRBJ2-3; V: TRBV7-9; D: TRBD2; CDR3: CASSLRLAGGYADTQYF
J: TRBJ2-1; V: TRBV7-2; D: TRBD2; CDR3: CASSLFAGGASGLDEQFF
J: TRBJ2-7; V: TRBV7-2; D: TRBD2; CDR3: CASTQRGGRVYEQYF
J: TRBJ2-3; V: TRBV19; D: -; CDR3: CASSPGTRSGTDTQYF
J: TRBJ1-2; V: TRBV28; D: TRBD1; CDR3: CASSGSGTAEVGYTF
J: TRBJ1-2; V: TRBV18; D: TRBD1; CDR3: CASSPGTANYGYTF
J: TRBJ1-1; V: TRBV10-3; D: TRBD1; CDR3: CAITSNRGTEAFF
J: TRBJ2-1; V: TRBV9; D: TRBD2; CDR3: CASSLGASGSQGYEQFF
J: TRBJ2-7; V: TRBV7-2; D: TRBD1; CDR3: CASSLRQGLEQYF
J: TRBJ2-5; V: TRBV18; D: TRBD1; CDR3: CASSPSAPTGETQYF
J: TRBJ2-3; V: TRBV29-1; D: -; CDR3: CSVVGTAGPRSDTQYF
J: TRBJ1-2; V: TRBV5-1; D: TRBD1; CDR3: CASSDGTAVNYGYTF
J: TRBJ2-2; V: TRBV6-6; D: TRBD1; CDR3: CASSGTAATGELFF
J: TRBJ2-7; V: TRBV20-1; D: -; CDR3: CSARGGGQYF
J: TRBJ2-5; V: TRBV4-3; D: TRBD2; CDR3: CASSQGAGRGAGETQYF
J: TRBJ2-3; V: TRBV7-8; D: TRBD2; CDR3: CASSRTSATDTQYF
J: TRBJ2-7; V: TRBV18; D: TRBD1; CDR3: CASSPRDRGLVEQYF
J: TRBJ2-1; V: TRBV11-2; D: TRBD2; CDR3: CASSLAARLAGHNEQFF
J: TRBJ2-1; V: TRBV27; D: TRBD2; CDR3: CASKRDSYNEQFF
J: TRBJ2-3; V: TRBV11-2; D: -; CDR3: CASSHTGGGTDTQYF
J: TRBJ2-2; V: TRBV6-1; D: -; CDR3: CASIWEVPGELFF
J: TRBJ1-1; V: TRBV28; D: -; CDR3: CASSLTEDGEAFF
J: TRBJ2-7; V: TRBV28; D: TRBD2; CDR3: CASSLAGEPISYEQYF
J: TRBJ2-7; V: TRBV5-4; D: TRBD2; CDR3: CASKREGAYEQYF
J: TRBJ1-3; V: TRBV7-2; D: TRBD1; CDR3: CASSLRGPNSGNTIYF
J: TRBJ2-5; V: TRBV30; D: -; CDR3: CAWSEGWETQYF
J: TRBJ2-7; V: TRBV18; D: -; CDR3: CASSPRAGDTYEQYF
J: TRBJ1-1; V: TRBV6-5; D: -; CDR3: CASSYSPGETEAFF